Listed below are T cell receptor beta chains from one sample, sequenced in a study of CD8+ T cells in alopecia areata. Sequencing was performed with immunoSEQ multiplex PCR; in TCRdb, only in-frame clones are kept and a portion is missing. The sample has hundreds of thousands of clones; around 62% are singletons. The specimen was CD4+ T cells sorted from blood, collected at week 0. The source of these receptors is a human donor with alopecia areata. Each CDR3 is given with its conserved first and last residue. A D gene is named only where the DNA matches it firmly. A clone size is listed for some rows: how often the clone was seen (once, few, many), or a class if it is expanded.

j_call: TRBJ1-3; v_call: TRBV18; clone_size: NA; d_call: TRBD1; cdr3_nt: TGTGCCAGCTCACCATCGACAGGGATCGACCGAGGAAACACCATATATTTT; cdr3_aa: CASSPSTGIDRGNTIYF
j_call: TRBJ1-1; v_call: TRBV5-1; clone_size: NA; d_call: NA; cdr3_nt: TGCGCCAGCAGCTTGGTAGCTGGGAACACTGAAGCTTTCTTT; cdr3_aa: CASSLVAGNTEAFF
j_call: TRBJ2-5; v_call: TRBV30; clone_size: NA; d_call: NA; cdr3_nt: TGTGCCTGGAGTCCAGGGGAGACCCAGTACTTC; cdr3_aa: CAWSPGETQYF
j_call: TRBJ2-7; v_call: TRBV29-1; clone_size: NA; d_call: NA; cdr3_nt: TGCAGCGTTGTTAGTACTCTAGGGGCCTACGAGCAGTACTTC; cdr3_aa: CSVVSTLGAYEQYF
j_call: TRBJ1-1; v_call: TRBV30; clone_size: NA; d_call: NA; cdr3_nt: TGTGCCTGGAGTGCAAGGGGGACCCCGAACACTGAAGCTTTCTTT; cdr3_aa: CAWSARGTPNTEAFF
j_call: TRBJ1-2; v_call: TRBV6-5; clone_size: once; d_call: TRBD1; cdr3_nt: TGTGCCAGCAGTTACGGGACAGCCATCCGGGCTGGCTACACCTTC; cdr3_aa: CASSYGTAIRAGYTF
j_call: TRBJ2-2; v_call: TRBV25-1; clone_size: NA; d_call: TRBD1; cdr3_nt: TGTGCCAGCAGTGAATATTTCAGGGGGCCCGGGGAGCTGTTTTTT; cdr3_aa: CASSEYFRGPGELFF
j_call: TRBJ2-7; v_call: TRBV10-3; clone_size: NA; d_call: TRBD1; cdr3_nt: TGTGCCATCAGTGAGTCTCGGACAGGGAACACCTACGAGCAGTACTTC; cdr3_aa: CAISESRTGNTYEQYF
j_call: TRBJ2-1; v_call: TRBV29-1; clone_size: few; d_call: NA; cdr3_nt: TGCAGCGTTGGGATGGGGTACAATGAGCAGTTCTTC; cdr3_aa: CSVGMGYNEQFF
j_call: TRBJ2-3; v_call: TRBV9; clone_size: NA; d_call: NA; cdr3_nt: TGTGCCAGCAGCGTAAGTGTCGGTAGAGGTACGCAGTATTTT; cdr3_aa: CASSVSVGRGTQYF
j_call: TRBJ1-1; v_call: TRBV30; clone_size: NA; d_call: NA; cdr3_nt: TGTGCCTGGAGTGCTAATAGGGGGTTTGCAGCTTTCTTT; cdr3_aa: CAWSANRGFAAFF
j_call: TRBJ2-1; v_call: TRBV5-1; clone_size: NA; d_call: NA; cdr3_nt: TGCGCCAGCAGCTTAGGAGGATCTGCGAATGAGCAGTTCTTC; cdr3_aa: CASSLGGSANEQFF
j_call: TRBJ2-7; v_call: TRBV5-1; clone_size: NA; d_call: NA; cdr3_nt: TGCGCCAGCAGCTCCGAAGGTAGAGGGTACGAGCAGTACTTC; cdr3_aa: CASSSEGRGYEQYF
j_call: TRBJ2-3; v_call: TRBV7-2; clone_size: NA; d_call: NA; cdr3_nt: TGTGCCAGCAGCAGACTAGTGCGTGATACGCAGTATTTT; cdr3_aa: CASSRLVRDTQYF
j_call: TRBJ2-2; v_call: TRBV19; clone_size: few; d_call: TRBD2; cdr3_nt: TGTGCCAGTAGCCGACCTAGCGGGACGGGGGGTAACACCGGGGAGCTGTTTTTT; cdr3_aa: CASSRPSGTGGNTGELFF
j_call: TRBJ1-2; v_call: TRBV30; clone_size: few; d_call: TRBD1; cdr3_nt: TGTGCCTGGAGTGTACGACGCCCAGGACAGGGGAATAACTATGGCTACACCTTC; cdr3_aa: CAWSVRRPGQGNNYGYTF
j_call: TRBJ2-7; v_call: TRBV11-2; clone_size: NA; d_call: NA; cdr3_nt: TGTGCCAGCAGCTCCCGATGGGGGTCCTACGAGCAGTACTTC; cdr3_aa: CASSSRWGSYEQYF